Each of the 21 T cell receptor beta chains below was sequenced from the same sample in a study of blood T cell repertoires in COVID-19. Data came from immunoSEQ multiplex PCR; TCRdb stores just in-frame clones and leaves some out. The sample records 180,000 or so clones, approximately 80% being singletons. Sequenced: peripheral blood. The source of these receptors is a woman in her thirties or forties with COVID-19, enrolled during active disease.

The chain is built from TRBV27 and TRBJ1-2; 8 nucleotides agree with TRBD1. Germline-derived CDR1 and CDR2 are MNHEY and SMNVEV (reference sequence). J gave up 6 bases and V 5 bases, and 14 bases lay outside the gene matches. The CDR3 has 16 amino acids. The CDR3 protein is CASSTYRTGRTHGYTF. The CDR3 coding sequence is TGTGCCAGCAGTACTTATCGGACAGGGAGAACCCATGGCTACACCTTC.

The chain is built from TRBV4-1 and TRBJ1-1; D unclear. The CDR3 sequence is 14 residues long. The V gene's germline CDR1 is MGHRA and CDR2 YSYEKL. The V end lost 1 base, the J end lost 1 base, and 7 bases lay between the germline ends. The CDR3 DNA reads as TGCGCCAGCAGCCAAGCGCGAGGGAACACTGAAGCTTTCTTT. As protein: CASSQARGNTEAFF.

This chain joins TRBV7-6 and TRBJ1-5; possibly TRBD1 for D (6 bases). This CDR3 region has 16 residues. Trimming cost V 2 bases and J 2 bases, with 13 bases left between them. Germline-derived CDR1 and CDR2 are SGHVS and FNYEAQ. CDR3 sequence reads: CASSLLGGSGNQPQHF. As DNA, the CDR3 is TGTGCCAGCAGCTTACTTGGGGGCTCGGGCAATCAGCCCCAGCATTTT.

The chain carries TRBV11-2 and TRBJ1-2; 9 bases are a match to TRBD1. V was pared by 2 bases and J by 8 bases, with 6 bases of the junction left unmatched. Germline lookup yields CDR1 SGHAT and CDR2 FQNNGV. This CDR3 is 14 amino acids long. The CDR3, as DNA: TGTGCCAGCAGCTTATCCGACAGGGGGTACGGCTACACCTTC. Protein: CASSLSDRGYGYTF.

The chain combines TRBV6-5 with TRBJ1-2, with D maybe TRBD1 (6 bases). The CDR3 is made up of 12 amino acids. V was clipped by 5 bases and J by 8 bases, with 12 bases between them. Germline CDR1 reads MNHEY; CDR2 reads SVGAGI. The chain's CDR3 is CASSQKTGGYTF. The CDR3 DNA reads TGTGCCAGCAGTCAAAAGACAGGCGGCTACACCTTC.

This clone was picked up a small number of times. V is TRBV2 and J is TRBJ1-1; the D gene is possibly TRBD1 (6 bases). With 5 bases removed from V and 8 bases from J, the gap between germline ends came to 21 bases. Germline V CDR1 and CDR2: SNHLY, FYNNEI. The CDR3 sequence is 15 residues long. Written as DNA, the CDR3 is TGTGCCAGCAGTTTCGACAGGTCCAAAAGGGGCGAAGCTTTCTTT. It encodes CASSFDRSKRGEAFF.

This clone was observed a single time. This chain uses TRBV27 with TRBJ1-1; D unresolved. From germline, CDR1 is MNHEY and CDR2 SMNVEV (reference sequence). V was shortened by 4 bases and J by 1 base, with 10 bases between the two germline ends. The CDR3 is 14 amino acids. This CDR3 is CASSWRAANTEAFF. Here the CDR3 DNA reads TGTGCCAGCAGTTGGAGGGCGGCGAACACTGAAGCTTTCTTT.

This rearrangement joins TRBV19 to TRBJ1-5; possibly TRBD1 for D (6 bases). Trimming shortened V by 11 bases and J by 2 bases, and 19 bases separated the two germline ends. Germline-derived CDR1 and CDR2 are LNHDA and SQIVND (reference sequence). The CDR3 runs to 15 residues. In nucleotides, the CDR3 is TGTGCCGTCCAGGGGTTGGAGAGTGGCAATCAGCCCCAGCATTTT. Its protein product is CAVQGLESGNQPQHF.

This clone was observed a single time. The chain's CDR3 is CAISESSGITEAFF. The CDR3 DNA follows: TGTGCCATCAGTGAGTCGTCAGGAATCACTGAAGCTTTCTTT. V usage is TRBV10-3 and J usage is TRBJ1-1; D unclear. V was cut by 0 bases and J by 4 bases, with 9 bases left in between. Germline CDR1 ENHRY, CDR2 SYGVKD. The CDR3 is 14 residues long.

The chain recombines TRBV29-1 with TRBJ2-3; D is possibly TRBD2 (5 bases). The CDR3 covers 15 residues. CDR1 and CDR2 (germline): SQVTM, ANQGSEA. V lost 5 bases and J lost 10, with 25 bases in between. Here the CDR3 reads CSVNIRREHASAQYF. The CDR3 DNA follows: TGCAGCGTTAATATCCGACGGGAACACGCATCTGCGCAGTATTTT.

The chain combines TRBV20-1 with TRBJ1-3, with no clear D. The length of the CDR3 is 11 residues. Trimming pared 1 base from V and 6 bases from J, leaving 4 bases between. CDR1 DFQATT and CDR2 SNEGSKA come from the germline V gene (reference sequence). CDR3 loop: CSARAVNTIYF. CDR3 nucleotide sequence: TGCAGTGCTAGAGCAGTAAACACCATATATTTT.

V usage is TRBV29-1 and J usage is TRBJ2-7; TRBD2 matches at 9 bases. This CDR3 has 12 amino acids. Germline CDR1 is SQVTM and CDR2 is ANQGSEA. The CDR3 DNA sequence: TGCAGTACCCTAGCGGGGCCCTACGAGCAGTACTTC. Its protein product is CSTLAGPYEQYF.

V usage is TRBV29-1 and J usage is TRBJ2-5, with 9 bases aligning to TRBD1. CDR3 size: 14 residues. The germline V gene encodes CDR1 SQVTM and CDR2 ANQGSEA. With 4 bases clipped from V and 6 bases from J, the junction kept 9 bases outside the gene matches. The CDR3 DNA follows: TGCAGCGTTGGGAGGGGTGACAGGGGGAAGACCCAGTACTTC. Protein product: CSVGRGDRGKTQYF.

This chain connects TRBV28 to TRBJ2-7; 7 bases are a match to TRBD1. The germline V gene encodes CDR1 MDHEN and CDR2 SYDVKM. CDR3 length: 14 residues. Trimming cost V 5 bases and J 7 bases; bases outside gene matches: 11. CDR3 bases: TGTGCCAGCAGTCGAGACAGGGTAGGAATTGAGCAGTACTTC. It is translated as CASSRDRVGIEQYF.

V gene TRBV3-1 (or the pseudogene TRBV3-2) combines with J gene TRBJ2-3, with D perhaps TRBD2 (5 bases). The CDR3 is 16 amino acids. Trimming removed 3 bases from V and 0 bases from J, with 13 bases in between. Germline-derived CDR1 and CDR2 are LGHDT and YNNKEL (reference sequence). In nucleotides, the CDR3 is TGTGCCAGCAGCCACGCTGCACTAGGGAGCACAGATACGCAGTATTTT. This encodes CASSHAALGSTDTQYF.

The V and J genes are TRBV27 and TRBJ1-2; D is perhaps TRBD1 (5 bases). V shed 6 bases and J shed 4 bases, with 12 bases lying between them. CDR1 is MNHEY and CDR2 is SMNVEV in the germline V gene (reference sequence). The CDR3 is 13 amino acids. CDR3 sequence reads: CASSQTASYGYTF. The CDR3 region has the DNA TGTGCCAGCAGCCAGACAGCTTCCTATGGCTACACCTTC.

The V gene is TRBV19, the J gene TRBJ2-7; D is undetermined. This CDR3 contains 13 residues. Germline loops: CDR1 LNHDA, CDR2 SQIVND (reference sequence). Between the trimmed V and J ends, which lost 3 bases and 3 bases, there was a span of 9 bases. The CDR3 region has the DNA TGTGCCAGTAGTATCCTTATGAGCTACGAGCAGTACTTC. It specifies CASSILMSYEQYF. Based on the CDR3 plus reference TRBV19 and TRBJ2-7, the full variable domain is DGGITQSPKYLFRKEGQNVTLSCEQNLNHDAMYWYRQDPGQGLRLIYYSQIVNDFQKGDIAEGYSVSREKKESFPLTVTSAQKNPTAFYLCASSILMSYEQYFGPGTRLTVT.

Here the CDR3 reads CASSESTQGRTEAFF. The CDR3 coding sequence is TGCGCCAGCAGTGAGTCGACCCAGGGGCGAACTGAAGCTTTCTTT. The chain has TRBV10-1 and TRBJ1-1, with D possibly matching TRBD1 (6 bases). This CDR3 is built from 15 residues. The germline CDR1 and CDR2 sequences are WNHNN and SYGVQD (reference sequence). V gave up 0 bases and J gave up 5 bases, with 13 bases separating them.

The rearrangement joins TRBV7-9 to TRBJ2-1; the match to TRBD2 covers 13 bases. This CDR3 region has 15 residues. Trimming cost V 5 bases and J 13 bases; bases outside gene matches: 11. CDR1 and CDR2 from the germline V gene are SEHNR and FQNEAQ (reference sequence). The CDR3 coding sequence is TGTGCCAGCAGCCTACCCGGACTAGCGGGAGTTTCTCAGTTCTTC. Amino acid sequence: CASSLPGLAGVSQFF. The full variable domain, in which reference TRBV7-9 and TRBJ2-1 provide the parts outside the CDR3, is DTGVSQNPRHKITKRGQNVTFRCDPISEHNRLYWYRQTLGQGPEFLTYFQNEAQLEKSRLLSDRFSAERPKGSFSTLEIQRTEQGDSAMYLCASSLPGLAGVSQFFGPGTRLTVL.

The V and J genes are TRBV6-5 and TRBJ2-7, with D tentatively TRBD1 (6 bases). The V end was cut by 5 bases, the J end by 7 bases, with 15 bases between. Per germline, CDR1 MNHEY and CDR2 SVGAGI. This CDR3 comprises 13 residues. The CDR3 nucleotides read TGTGCCAGCAGTCCCTACAGGGAAGGGGAGCAGTACTTC. This encodes CASSPYREGEQYF.

The J gene is TRBJ1-2, the V gene TRBV5-1, with TRBD1 as a possible D gene (5 bases). Trimming removed 7 bases from V and 0 bases from J, with 22 bases in between. CDR1 and CDR2 from the germline V gene are SGHRS and YFSETQ. There are 17 residues in the CDR3. CDR3 coding DNA: TGCGCCAGCTCCCAAGGAAGCGGGGCAAGAGCTAACTATGGCTACACCTTC. This sequence encodes CASSQGSGARANYGYTF.